One sample yielded the 17 T cell receptor beta chains listed below, sequenced in a study of shared clonotypes between healthy human individuals. This table comes from immunoSEQ multiplex PCR, and its TCRdb copy is limited to in-frame clones, with some not included. The sample consists of about 2.3 million clones, 93% of them appearing once. What was sequenced was naive CD4+ T cells from PBMCs. Sample subset: CD45RA+ positively selected. Every receptor here comes from a man younger than 30 in good health. Some clones in this sample may be carry-over from other donors' samples.

V gene TRBV25-1 combines with J gene TRBJ2-3, with D perhaps being TRBD1 or TRBD2 (5 bases each). The CDR3 is made up of 16 amino acids. CDR1 and CDR2 (germline): MGHDK, SYGVNS. Trimming pared 0 bases from V and 4 bases from J, leaving 14 bases between. The chain's CDR3 is CASSEYGTVSSDTQYF. DNA of the CDR3: TGTGCCAGCAGTGAATATGGGACGGTGTCATCAGATACGCAGTATTTT. Filled out from reference TRBV25-1 and TRBJ2-3, the complete variable domain reads EADIYQTPRYLVIGTGKKITLECSQTMGHDKMYWYQQDPGMELHLIHYSYGVNSTEKGDLSSESTVSRIRTEHFPLTLESARPSHTSQYLCASSEYGTVSSDTQYFGPGTRLTVL.

The chain links TRBV21-1 to TRBJ2-7; the table's D call, TRBD1, has no DNA check behind it. TRBV21-1 is listed as a pseudogene. The CDR3 is 15 residues long. The CDR3: CASSKGQGDNYEQYF. The CDR3, as DNA: TGTGCCAGCAGCAAGGGACAGGGAGACAATTACGAGCAGTACTTC.

This chain joins TRBV19 and TRBJ2-1; D gene uncertain. V was cut by 2 bases and J by 0 bases, with 11 bases left in between. The germline V gene has CDR1 LNHDA and CDR2 SQIVND (reference sequence). This CDR3 is 16 amino acids long. The CDR3 bases are TGTGCCAGTAGTATATCGGACCAGAGCTCCTACAATGAGCAGTTCTTC. Its protein is CASSISDQSSYNEQFF.

The V gene is TRBV5-1, the J gene TRBJ2-7, with D possibly TRBD2 on 6 matching bases. The CDR3 totals 17 residues. Deletions cut 5 bases from V and 0 bases from J, with 21 bases between. Germline V CDR1 and CDR2: SGHRS, YFSETQ. CDR3 loop: CASRSGPAPRSSYEQYF. The DNA of the CDR3 is TGCGCCAGCAGAAGCGGGCCTGCTCCCCGAAGCTCCTACGAGCAGTACTTC.

The gene calls are TRBV30 and TRBJ1-4; D possibly corresponds to TRBD1 (5 bases). V was shortened by 4 bases and J by 8 bases, with 17 bases between the two germline ends. The germline gives CDR1 GTSNPN, CDR2 SVGIG (reference sequence). The CDR3 extends over 14 amino acids. The CDR3 region has the DNA TGTGCCTGGAAAGCGAGGGGTAGGGAGGAAAAACTGTTTTTT. Residues: CAWKARGREEKLFF.

This clone was observed once. The chain has TRBV6-7 and TRBJ2-2, with D uncertain. TRBV6-7 is placed among ORFs of uncertain function. The CDR3 contains 17 residues. Trimming removed 6 bases from V and 0 bases from J, with 17 bases in between. CDR3 coding DNA: TGTGCCAGCAGGTCGATTGTGGGGATCGCGAACACCGGGGAGCTGTTTTTT. Its translation is CASRSIVGIANTGELFF.

The chain recombines TRBV5-4 with TRBJ2-2; D assignment may be TRBD1 or TRBD2 (5 bases each). V lost 0 bases and J 3 bases, leaving 15 bases between the germline ends. This CDR3 has 17 amino acids. CDR1 and CDR2 (germline): SGHNT, YYREEE (reference sequence). The CDR3 loop reads CASSLGAGARDTGELFF. For the CDR3, the DNA is TGTGCCAGCAGCTTGGGGGCCGGGGCTAGGGACACCGGGGAGCTGTTTTTT.

About this clone itself: This sample includes further DNA sequences coding for the same CDR3. V and J are TRBV6-1 and TRBJ1-1; D call uncertain. Deletions cut 2 bases from V and 5 bases from J, with 3 bases between. The CDR3 runs to 11 residues. Looked up from germline, CDR1 is MNHNS and CDR2 is SASEGT. The CDR3 spells CASSERTEAFF. CDR3 nucleotides: TGTGCCAGCAGTGAAAGGACTGAAGCTTTCTTT.

The chain joins TRBV28 to TRBJ2-4; 7 bases are a match to TRBD2. V lost 5 bases and J lost 0; bases outside the gene matches: 4. This CDR3 is built from 15 residues. Germline V CDR1 and CDR2: MDHEN, SYDVKM. In nucleotides, the CDR3 is TGTGCCAGCAGTGCCCCGGGGGGAGCCAAAAACATTCAGTACTTC. It specifies CASSAPGGAKNIQYF.

V usage is TRBV6-6 and J usage is TRBJ1-2; perhaps TRBD1 as D (6 bases). CDR1 is MNHNY and CDR2 is SVGAGI in the germline V gene (reference sequence). CDR3 size: 15 residues. Between the trimmed V and J ends, which lost 6 bases and 6 bases, there was a span of 20 bases. The CDR3 sequence is CASRHGFRDTDGYTF. In DNA, the CDR3 is TGTGCCAGCAGGCATGGGTTCCGGGACACAGATGGCTACACCTTC.

The gene calls are TRBV7-3 and TRBJ1-2; 9 nucleotides align to TRBD1. V dropped 4 bases and J dropped 8; count of bases not matched to a gene: 11. The CDR3 is 15 residues long. CDR1 is SGHTA, CDR2 FQGTGA, per germline. CDR3 nucleotides: TGTGCCAGCAGCTCCCCCGGGACAGGGTCTCGAGGCTACACCTTC. It specifies CASSSPGTGSRGYTF.

The chain uses TRBV11-2 and TRBJ2-5; 12 positions match TRBD2. This CDR3 is built from 16 residues. Germline CDR1 and CDR2: SGHAT and FQNNGV. V dropped 5 bases and J dropped 5; count of bases not matched to a gene: 9. The CDR3 loop is CASSPLLAGGLETQYF. CDR3 DNA: TGTGCCAGCAGCCCATTGCTAGCGGGAGGGTTGGAGACCCAGTACTTC.

J is TRBJ1-3 and V is TRBV5-1; D unresolved. CDR1 and CDR2 from the germline V gene are SGHRS and YFSETQ. This CDR3 has 14 residues. With 1 base removed from V and 0 bases from J, the gap between germline ends came to 5 bases. CDR3 DNA sequence: TGCGCCAGCAGCTTGTGGGACTCTGGAAACACCATATATTTT. It specifies CASSLWDSGNTIYF. Filled out from reference TRBV5-1 and TRBJ1-3, the complete variable domain reads KAGVTQTPRYLIKTRGQQVTLSCSPISGHRSVSWYQQTPGQGLQFLFEYFSETQRNKGNFPGRFSGRQFSNSRSEMNVSTLELGDSALYLCASSLWDSGNTIYFGEGSWLTVV.

This chain joins TRBV7-2 and TRBJ2-2, with TRBD2 matching 9 bases. Germline CDR1 and CDR2: SGHTA and FQGNSA. This CDR3 contains 17 residues. V was clipped by 0 bases and J by 5 bases; unmatched bases: 7. The CDR3 bases are TGTGCCAGCAGCTTAGCACGGCTAGCGGGATGGACCGGGGAGCTGTTTTTT. It encodes CASSLARLAGWTGELFF. Using reference TRBV7-2 and TRBJ2-2 for the parts outside the CDR3, the full variable domain is GAGVSQSPSNKVTEKGKDVELRCDPISGHTALYWYRQSLGQGLEFLIYFQGNSAPDKSGLPSDRFSAERTGGSVSTLTIQRTQQEDSAVYLCASSLARLAGWTGELFFGEGSRLTVL.

This rearrangement joins TRBV18 to TRBJ2-7; 8 bases align to TRBD2. CDR3 length: 17 residues. Germline V gene lookup returns CDR1 KGHSH and CDR2 LQKENI. With 1 base clipped from V and 4 bases from J, the junction kept 12 bases outside the gene matches. The CDR3 region is CASSPLGSGSSDYEQYF. Here the CDR3 DNA reads TGTGCCAGCTCACCACTAGGAAGCGGGAGCTCTGATTACGAGCAGTACTTC.

This chain uses TRBV5-1 with TRBJ2-7; TRBD1 matches 7 bases. CDR3 length: 14 amino acids. V dropped 7 bases and J dropped 5; count of bases not matched to a gene: 12. The germline V gene has CDR1 SGHRS and CDR2 YFSETQ. CDR3 nucleotide sequence: TGCGCCAGCGGACCAGGACAGGCGAGGAACGAGCAGTACTTC. Residues: CASGPGQARNEQYF. The full variable domain, with the rest looked up from reference TRBV5-1 and TRBJ2-7, is KAGVTQTPRYLIKTRGQQVTLSCSPISGHRSVSWYQQTPGQGLQFLFEYFSETQRNKGNFPGRFSGRQFSNSRSEMNVSTLELGDSALYLCASGPGQARNEQYFGPGTRLTVT.

The chain links TRBV5-1 to TRBJ2-7; possibly TRBD1 or TRBD2 for D (5 bases each). The germline V gene encodes CDR1 SGHRS and CDR2 YFSETQ. Trimming took off 4 bases at V and 3 bases at J, with 14 bases between the two ends. This CDR3 has 14 residues. Here the CDR3 reads CASSGGRLLYEQYF. CDR3 DNA sequence: TGCGCCAGCAGCGGGGGACGGCTCCTCTACGAGCAGTACTTC. The full variable domain, completed using reference TRBV5-1 and TRBJ2-7, is KAGVTQTPRYLIKTRGQQVTLSCSPISGHRSVSWYQQTPGQGLQFLFEYFSETQRNKGNFPGRFSGRQFSNSRSEMNVSTLELGDSALYLCASSGGRLLYEQYFGPGTRLTVT.